The entry below describes one T cell receptor beta chain. This sample stems from a study of technical replicates of blood from a few donors. Clones were sequenced by immunoSEQ multiplex PCR, and TCRdb holds only the in-frame ones, with some missing. The sample consists of roughly 70,000 clones, roughly 93% of them appearing once. This CDR3 comprises 14 residues. Germline V gene sequence: CDR1 MNHNS, CDR2 SASEGT. V shed 10 bases and J 3 bases; nucleotides not matched to a gene: 8. The TCR originated in a human donor in good health. Sequencing was performed on T cells isolated from PBMCs. V gene TRBV6-1 combines with J gene TRBJ1-4, with TRBD1 matching 7 bases. The CDR3 is CATRDGTANEKLFF. For the CDR3, the DNA is TGTGCCACCCGAGACGGGACAGCTAATGAAAAACTGTTTTTT.